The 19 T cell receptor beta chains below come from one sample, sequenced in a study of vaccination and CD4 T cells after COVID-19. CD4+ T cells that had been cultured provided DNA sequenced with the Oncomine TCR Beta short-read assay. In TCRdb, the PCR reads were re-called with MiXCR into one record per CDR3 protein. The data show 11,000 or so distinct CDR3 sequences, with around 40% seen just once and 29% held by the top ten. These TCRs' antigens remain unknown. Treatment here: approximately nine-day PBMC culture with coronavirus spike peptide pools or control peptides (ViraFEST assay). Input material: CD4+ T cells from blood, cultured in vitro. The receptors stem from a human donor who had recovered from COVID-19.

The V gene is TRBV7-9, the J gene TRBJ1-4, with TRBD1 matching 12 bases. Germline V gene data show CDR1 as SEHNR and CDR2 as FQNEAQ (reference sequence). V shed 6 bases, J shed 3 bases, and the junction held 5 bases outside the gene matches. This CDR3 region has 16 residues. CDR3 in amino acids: CASSLGQGASNEKLFF. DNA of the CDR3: TGTGCCAGCAGTTTGGGACAGGGGGCCTCTAATGAAAAACTGTTTTTT. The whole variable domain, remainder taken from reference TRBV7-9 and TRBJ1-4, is DTGVSQNPRHKITKRGQNVTFRCDPISEHNRLYWYRQTLGQGPEFLTYFQNEAQLEKSRLLSDRFSAERPKGSFSTLEIQRTEQGDSAMYLCASSLGQGASNEKLFFGSGTQLSVL.

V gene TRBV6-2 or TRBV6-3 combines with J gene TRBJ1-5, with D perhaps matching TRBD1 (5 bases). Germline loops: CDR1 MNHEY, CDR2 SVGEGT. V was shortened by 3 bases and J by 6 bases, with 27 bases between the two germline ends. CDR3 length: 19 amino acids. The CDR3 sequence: CASSYKWGTGAQVGQPQHF. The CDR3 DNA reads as TGTGCCAGCAGTTATAAGTGGGGGACCGGGGCGCAGGTCGGTCAGCCCCAGCATTTT.

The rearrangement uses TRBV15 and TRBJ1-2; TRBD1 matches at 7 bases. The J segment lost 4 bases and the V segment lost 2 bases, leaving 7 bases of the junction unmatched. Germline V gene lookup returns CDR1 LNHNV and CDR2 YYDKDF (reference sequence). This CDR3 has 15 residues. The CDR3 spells CATSRQTGTVYGYTF. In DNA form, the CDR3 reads TGTGCCACCAGCAGACAGACGGGGACAGTCTATGGCTACACCTTC.

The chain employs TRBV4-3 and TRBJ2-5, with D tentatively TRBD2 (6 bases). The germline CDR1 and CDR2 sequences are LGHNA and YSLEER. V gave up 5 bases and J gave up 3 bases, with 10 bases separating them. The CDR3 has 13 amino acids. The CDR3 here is CASSDGRKETQYF. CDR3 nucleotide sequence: TGCGCCAGCAGCGACGGGAGAAAAGAGACCCAGTACTTC.

The CDR3 bases are TGTGCCAGCAGCCAAGAGGTGACCGCGTTCATGAACACTGAAGCTTTCTTT. It is translated as CASSQEVTAFMNTEAFF. The chain couples TRBV4-2 to TRBJ1-1; D not resolved. CDR1 LGHNA and CDR2 YNFKEQ come from the germline V gene. Trimming cost V 0 bases and J 0 bases, with 14 bases left between them. The CDR3 is made up of 17 amino acids.

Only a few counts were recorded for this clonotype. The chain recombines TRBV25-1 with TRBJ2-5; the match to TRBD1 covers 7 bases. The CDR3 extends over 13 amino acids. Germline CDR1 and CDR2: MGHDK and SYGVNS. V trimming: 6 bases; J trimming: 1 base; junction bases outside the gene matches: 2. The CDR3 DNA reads TGTGCCAGCAGCCCAGGGGGCCAAGAGACCCAGTACTTC. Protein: CASSPGGQETQYF. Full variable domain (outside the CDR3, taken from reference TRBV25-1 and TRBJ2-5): EADIYQTPRYLVIGTGKKITLECSQTMGHDKMYWYQQDPGMELHLIHYSYGVNSTEKGDLSSESTVSRIRTEHFPLTLESARPSHTSQYLCASSPGGQETQYFGPGTRLLVL.

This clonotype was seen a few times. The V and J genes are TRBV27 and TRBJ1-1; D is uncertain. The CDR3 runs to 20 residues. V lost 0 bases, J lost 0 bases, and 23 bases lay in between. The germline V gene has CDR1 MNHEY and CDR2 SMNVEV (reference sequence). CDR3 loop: CASSLSGTTRTRKLNTEAFF. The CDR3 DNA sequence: TGTGCCAGCAGTTTATCTGGAACGACCCGGACCCGGAAGCTGAACACTGAAGCTTTCTTT.

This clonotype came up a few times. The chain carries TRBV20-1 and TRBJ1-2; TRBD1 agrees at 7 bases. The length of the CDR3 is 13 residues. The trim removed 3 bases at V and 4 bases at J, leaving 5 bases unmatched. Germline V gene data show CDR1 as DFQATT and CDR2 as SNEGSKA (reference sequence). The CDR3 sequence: CSASSGTAYGYTF. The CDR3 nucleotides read TGCAGTGCTAGTTCCGGGACAGCCTATGGCTACACCTTC.

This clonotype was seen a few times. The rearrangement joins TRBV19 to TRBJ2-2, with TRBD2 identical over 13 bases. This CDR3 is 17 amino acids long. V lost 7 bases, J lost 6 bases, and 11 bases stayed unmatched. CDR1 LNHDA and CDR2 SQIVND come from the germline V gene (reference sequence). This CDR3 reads CASKMTSGGRGAGELFF. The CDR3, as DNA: TGTGCCAGTAAAATGACTAGCGGGGGGAGGGGTGCCGGGGAGCTGTTTTTT.

The CDR3 spells CASSRGLGRQETQYF. Here the CDR3 DNA reads TGTGCCAGCAGCCGGGGTCTGGGGCGGCAAGAGACCCAGTACTTC. The rearrangement joins TRBV5-4 to TRBJ2-5; D could derive from TRBD1 or TRBD2 (5 bases each). The V end was cut by 4 bases, the J end by 2 bases, with 15 bases between. CDR1 is SGHNT and CDR2 is YYREEE in the germline V gene (reference sequence). This CDR3 is built from 15 residues.

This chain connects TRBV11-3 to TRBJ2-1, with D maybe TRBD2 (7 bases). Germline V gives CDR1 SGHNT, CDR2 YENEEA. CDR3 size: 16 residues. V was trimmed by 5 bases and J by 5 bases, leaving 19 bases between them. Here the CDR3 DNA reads TGTGCCAGCAGCCTAGGGGGGGCGGGAGCTGACAATGAGCAGTTCTTC. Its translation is CASSLGGAGADNEQFF.

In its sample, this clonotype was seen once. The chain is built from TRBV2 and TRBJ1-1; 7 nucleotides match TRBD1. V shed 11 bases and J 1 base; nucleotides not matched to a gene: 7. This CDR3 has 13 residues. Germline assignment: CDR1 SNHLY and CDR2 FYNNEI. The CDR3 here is CAVTRQGNTEAFF. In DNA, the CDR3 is TGTGCCGTAACACGACAGGGGAACACTGAAGCTTTCTTT.

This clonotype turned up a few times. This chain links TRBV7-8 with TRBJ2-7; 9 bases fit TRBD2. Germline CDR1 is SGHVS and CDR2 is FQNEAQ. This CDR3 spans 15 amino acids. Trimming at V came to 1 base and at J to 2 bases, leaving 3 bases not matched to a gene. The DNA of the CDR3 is TGTGCCAGCAGCTTAGGCCTAGCGGGGCCCTACGAGCAGTACTTC. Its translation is CASSLGLAGPYEQYF.

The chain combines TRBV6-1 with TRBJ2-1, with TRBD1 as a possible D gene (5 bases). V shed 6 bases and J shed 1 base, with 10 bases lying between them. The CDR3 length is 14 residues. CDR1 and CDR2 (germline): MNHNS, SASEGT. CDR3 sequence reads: CASRDTTSYNEQFF. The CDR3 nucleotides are TGTGCCAGCAGGGACACTACTTCCTACAATGAGCAGTTCTTC.

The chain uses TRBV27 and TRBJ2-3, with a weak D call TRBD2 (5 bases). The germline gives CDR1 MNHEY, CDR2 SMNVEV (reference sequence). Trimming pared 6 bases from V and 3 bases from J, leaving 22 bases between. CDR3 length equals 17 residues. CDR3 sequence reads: CASRSPLGGRRTDTQYF. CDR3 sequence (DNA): TGTGCCAGCAGGAGTCCCCTAGGTGGGAGAAGAACAGATACGCAGTATTTT.

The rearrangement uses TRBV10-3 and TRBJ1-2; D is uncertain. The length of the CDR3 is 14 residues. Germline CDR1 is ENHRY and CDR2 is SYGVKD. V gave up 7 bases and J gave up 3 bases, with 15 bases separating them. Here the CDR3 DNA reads TGTGCCATCAACCCGGACGGAACTCACTATGGCTACACCTTC. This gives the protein CAINPDGTHYGYTF.

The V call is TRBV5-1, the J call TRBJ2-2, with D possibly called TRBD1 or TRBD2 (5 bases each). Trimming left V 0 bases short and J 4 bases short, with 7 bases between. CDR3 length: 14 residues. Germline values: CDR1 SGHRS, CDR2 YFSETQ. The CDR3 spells CASSLEGTTGELFF. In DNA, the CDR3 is TGCGCCAGCAGCTTGGAGGGGACCACCGGGGAGCTGTTTTTT.

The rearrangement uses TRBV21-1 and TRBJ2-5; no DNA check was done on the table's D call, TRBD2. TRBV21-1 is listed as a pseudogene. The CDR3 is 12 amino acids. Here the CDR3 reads CASPGLQETQYF. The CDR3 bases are TGTGCCAGCCCGGGACTACAAGAGACCCAGTACTTC.

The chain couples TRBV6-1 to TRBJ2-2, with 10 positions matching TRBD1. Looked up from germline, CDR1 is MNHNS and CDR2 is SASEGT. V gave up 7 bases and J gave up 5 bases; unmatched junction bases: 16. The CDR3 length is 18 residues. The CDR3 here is CASTRRPGTGDRTGELFF. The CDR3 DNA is TGTGCCAGCACCCGCCGTCCCGGGACAGGGGATAGAACCGGGGAGCTGTTTTTT.